This record looks at one T cell receptor beta chain sequence and its context. The target antigen is unknown. Trimming left V 4 bases short and J 4 bases short, with 5 bases between. This CDR3 spans 12 amino acids. This entry belongs to a study of T cell responses to AZD1222 COVID-19 vaccine. Clones were sequenced by immunoSEQ multiplex PCR, and TCRdb holds only the in-frame ones, with some missing. This sample has 90,000 to 95,000 clones, with roughly 84% found just once. General study results and limits: Regions left unmutated in variants are reportedly the target of nearly half of spike-specific TCRs. Repertoire sampling was restricted to post-peak T cell response timepoints. Spike-wide coverage was observed for vaccine-associated CD4 TCRs, with dominant responses at 160-218 and 743-854.

The sequence was collected from an adult in good health. The rearrangement joins TRBV12-3 or TRBV12-4 to TRBJ1-3, with unresolved D. The sample here was peripheral blood, taken on day 0 of AZD1222 vaccination. In nucleotides, the CDR3 is TGTGCCAGCAGTTCCGTGGGAAACACCATATATTTT. Translating it yields CASSSVGNTIYF.